The sequence of this T cell receptor beta chain was determined in a study of Graves' ophthalmopathy and Graves' hyperthyroidism (dated by TCRdb to the late 2010s). About the full investigation: Hyperthyroidism was defined as stable when no progression to ophthalmopathy occurred within 18 months of follow-up. TCR beta repertoire signatures were used to distinguish Graves' ophthalmopathy from Graves' hyperthyroidism and to predict progression to ophthalmopathy. In total, approximately 130 blood samples were TCR-sequenced: 43 ophthalmopathy, about 75 hyperthyroidism and 17 hyperthyroidism-to-ophthalmopathy patients. To explore V-J signatures that distinguish ophthalmopathy from hyperthyroidism, a discovery set of about a hundred patients was enrolled, made up of more than 40 with ophthalmopathy and 57 with stable hyperthyroidism. An independent validation cohort comprised 18 hyperthyroidism patients and around 16 patients who later progressed from hyperthyroidism to ophthalmopathy. In roughly six hyperthyroidism patients, the T-cell repertoires found in thyroid tissue were compared with those found in blood. Following sampling, methimazole starting at 30 mg daily was administered to hyperthyroidism patients, and high-dose intravenous methylprednisolone was administered to ophthalmopathy patients.

Hyperthyroidism patients were newly diagnosed, with disease duration under 2 months, and aged 18 to 65 years. Patients with other autoimmune diseases, uncontrolled infections, pregnancy or lactation were excluded. Diagnosis relied on clinical symptoms, serum thyroxine, TRAb, thyroid ultrasound and orbital computed tomography. Trizol reagent was used to extract the total RNA, and its quality was then checked on an Agilent 2100 Bioanalyzer. General study outcomes and caveats: Most expanded thyroid clonotypes with frequency above 0.001 were also detected in blood, suggesting blood repertoires may reflect the thyroid immune response. Sample size was not predetermined statistically, and investigators were not blinded to group allocation. In validation, the model predicted ophthalmopathy progression with 70.59% sensitivity and around 72% specificity; around twelve predicted patients were CT-confirmed with GO in a median of 6.5 months. The 13-signature model separated ophthalmopathy from stable hyperthyroidism with approximately 90% sensitivity and around 84% specificity in cross-validation, and 80%/75% in the test set.

For repertoire sequencing, the TCR beta CDR3 regions were amplified from RNA transcripts. HTBI primers and the Qiagen OneStep RT-PCR kit were used in a first-round RT-PCR, which was followed by a second-round multiplex PCR, size selection and purification. Libraries were sequenced paired-end with 100 bp reads on an Illumina HiSeq2000. Processing in the source paper ran as follows. SOAPnuke was used to process the reads, removing any read that contained adapters or uncalled bases, had a mean Phred below 15, or lacked an exact match to the constant primer or identifier. COPE v1.2.5 was used to merge the high-quality paired reads. Clonotypes were defined as unique nucleotide sequences and were aligned to IMGT TRB V, D and J references using MiTCR v1.1. The analysis was limited to V-J combinations with a frequency above 0.0001, which together covered just over 98% of the repertoires. For each V-J combination, a TCR clonal expansion and chaos score was defined as the ratio of F50 clonal expansion to chaos observed in the TCRdist matrix. Welch's t-statistics and random forest were used to narrow the features down to more than 10 V-J combinations, which were then fed into a naive Bayes classifier. The Morisita-Horn index was used to measure how similar the thyroid and blood repertoires were. Using fastp trimming at Q25 and MiXCR clonotype assembly, TCRdb reanalyzed the public sequencing data and kept in-frame beta chains. One record per CDR3 amino acid sequence lists the most common genes and DNA. The V and J calls here are based on TCRdb, not the publication. For this sample there are around 1,000,000 distinct CDR3 sequences; 35% to 40% appear just once. Roughly 11% of the sample rests with the top ten.

This clonotype was observed a handful of times. Its antigen remains undetermined. No base quality information exists; no much larger clone differs at one position. Looking up the germline V gene yields CDR1 SGHAT and CDR2 FQNNGV. From cysteine to phenylalanine, the CDR3 is 15 amino acids long. Only the CDR3 DNA stays, 45 bases, in frame from base 1. The junction shows trimming of 5 bases on V and 5 bases on J, plus 18 bases between the germline ends. The chain is encoded by TRBV11-2 joined to TRBJ1-2; the D gene identity is not certain. The sequence derives from an adult man with Graves' hyperthyroidism. The specimen was peripheral blood or thyroid tissue (not recorded which). The bases are TGTGCCAGCAGCCCGTGGCGGGGTGGGTTATATGGCTACACCTTC. This gives the protein CASSPWRGGLYGYTF.